These 2 T cell receptor beta chains came from one sample sequenced in a study of blood T cell repertoires in COVID-19. Data came from immunoSEQ multiplex PCR; TCRdb stores just in-frame clones and leaves some out. The table records about 120,000 clones, nearly 90% of them present only once. Specimen: peripheral blood. Receptor source: a woman in her sixties with COVID-19, enrolled during active disease.

The rearrangement uses TRBV4-2 and TRBJ1-3; D gene unclear. Germline V gene sequence: CDR1 LGHNA, CDR2 YNFKEQ. The length of the CDR3 is 17 residues. The V gene lost 0 bases and the J gene lost 0 bases, with 12 bases spanning the gap. In DNA form, the CDR3 reads TGTGCCAGCAGCCAAGACAGGCCACAAACCTCTGGAAACACCATATATTTT. Encoded protein: CASSQDRPQTSGNTIYF.

The CDR3: CASSGGAGPFEKLFF. For the CDR3, the DNA is TGTGCCAGCAGCGGGGGGGCAGGGCCGTTTGAAAAACTGTTTTTT. V and J are TRBV5-8 and TRBJ1-4, with D possibly being TRBD1 (6 bases). This CDR3 comprises 15 residues. Per the germline V gene, CDR1 is SGHTS and CDR2 is YDEGEE. The ends were cut back, 4 bases at V and 7 bases at J, with 17 bases in the middle.